This TCR beta chain was sequenced during a study of shared clonotypes between healthy human individuals (dated by TCRdb to the early 2020s). Regarding the research as a whole: The cohort included three men and a couple of women between 18 and 49 years of age. For each donor, three plates each were used for CD4 naive and CD4 memory, two plates were used for CD8 naive, and one plate was used for CD8 memory. The study deeply sequenced blood TCR repertoires of 5 or 6 healthy adults to estimate repertoire size and the extent of clonotype sharing between individuals. To increase sequencing depth and limit assay-specific biases, different laboratories used diverse techniques to prepare libraries and sequence TCR repertoires. Leukapheresis yielded between about 0.85 and 9 billion PBMCs per donor.

Note on this clone: Its target antigen remains unknown. It has no much larger one-base neighbor in the sample; base qualities were not kept.

Findings and caveats that apply to the study as a whole: Approximately 4.8% of naive CD4, roughly 3.5% of naive CD8, about 2.4% of memory CD4, and around 0.4% of memory CD8 clonotypes were shared across several donors. Higher generation probabilities were observed for clonotypes shared by all four sorted-subset donors than for non-shared clonotypes. Naive subsets generally had larger estimated clonotype richness than memory subsets. Only blood was sampled, and tissue TCR repertoires likely differ from those in blood. Based on pairwise subsampling, the degree of clonotype sharing among donors was expected to be affected by sequencing depth. Rarefaction of sorted-subset datasets indicated incomplete sequencing despite the large sequencing depth. The genetic and exposure-history diversity represented was limited by the small number of donors.

Donors were healthy HIV-negative adults with no recently reported acute infections or vaccinations. Every donor was a Caucasian adult residing in Nashville, Tennessee, USA. CD4+ T cells were enriched through magnetic negative selection, after which naive cells were positively selected on CD45RA and the remaining negative fraction served as the memory subset. Blood was obtained by leukapheresis, after which PBMCs were separated by Ficoll-Histopaque density gradient centrifugation and cryopreserved in liquid nitrogen vapor phase. Analytical flow cytometry was used to check the purity and quantity of every magnetically sorted T cell population. Each sorted fraction had its genomic DNA isolated and then quantified by UV absorbance on a Nanodrop 2000c. Based on the germline V gene, the CDR1 and CDR2 sequences are SGHRS and YFSETQ. Compared with germline, V lacks 0 bases and J lacks 2 bases; bases without a gene match: 3. Its CDR3 holds 16 amino acids, cysteine through phenylalanine. The only DNA kept is the CDR3, 48 bases in frame from the first base.

Using the deep immunoSEQ assay, multiplex PCR amplified TCR CDR3 regions from genomic DNA. Extracted genomic DNA from each cell subset was distributed evenly across all wells of several immunoSEQ 96-well plates, and each plate was treated as a replicate. For sorted subsets, around 200 ng genomic DNA, equal to tens of thousands of T cell genomes, was loaded into each replicate PCR. Purified libraries were quantified with a Qubit 3.0 fluorometer, sized on a Bioanalyzer 2100, and re-quantified with the KAPA Library Quantification kit. A separate single-read 150-cycle Illumina NextSeq 550 flow cell was used to sequence each immunoSEQ 96-well plate. Per the source publication's procedure: Because the immunoSEQ output held only junctional sequences and lacked quality scores, the filtering could not match the filtering applied to full-length reads. Sequences were annotated with PyIR, a Python wrapper for IgBLAST v1.9, and V/J genes and CDR3 were assigned using IMGT germline references. Reads were removed for weak V/J assignments (E-value above 1e-6), missing CDR3, stop codons, out-of-frame junctions, or ambiguous translated residues. V3J clonotypes were defined as sequences sharing an identical inferred V gene, J gene, and CDR3 amino acid sequence. The percentage overlap between two repertoires was calculated by dividing the number of shared unique clonotypes by the size of the smaller repertoire. RTK rarefaction, the Chao1 estimator, and Recon v2.1 estimates of unobserved clonotypes were used to assess repertoire richness. Generation probabilities were computed with OLGA for all TCRbeta clonotypes obtained by the gDNA method from a few donors. TCRdb obtained this table from immuneACCESS and retained in-frame rearrangements with V and J assigned. These tables miss some clones; where compared with another copy, unresolved V genes account for less than half of the shortfall, and the remainder is unexplained. V and J calls and clone size are as listed in that table; D and trimming were resolved from the DNA. Across this sample there are some 360,000 clones, with over 70% seen only once. The ten largest make up less than 11% of the sample.

This clonotype was obtained from a man younger than 45 in good health. The chain is assembled from TRBV5-1 and TRBJ2-1, with TRBD2 identical over 9 junction bases. Sequenced: memory CD4+ T cells sorted from blood. What the cell subset or site label conveys for this sample: CD45RA-negative fraction. The sequenced DNA is TGCGCCAGCAGCTTGGTTAGCGGGAGTACCTACAATGAGCAGTTCTTC. It encodes CASSLVSGSTYNEQFF.